Listed here are 25 T cell receptor beta chains from one sample, sequenced in a study of T cells in Graves' hyperthyroidism and ophthalmopathy. RNA transcripts yielded amplified TCR beta CDR3 regions. The HTBI primer set drove a first-round RT-PCR of the TCR CDR3. TCRdb redid the calling of the multiplex PCR reads with MiXCR, one entry per CDR3 protein. The table includes roughly 350,000 distinct CDR3 sequences, over 11% detected once. Sequencing was carried out using blood. These receptors all stem from a woman in her twenties or thirties with Graves' hyperthyroidism.

The sample holds many counts of this clonotype. The CDR3 loop reads CASSPRAQASYEQYF. The CDR3 DNA is TGTGCCAGCAGCCCTAGGGCACAGGCTTCCTACGAGCAGTACTTC. The chain is built from TRBV11-2 and TRBJ2-7, with D tentatively TRBD1 (5 bases). The CDR3 sequence is 15 residues long. Germline CDR1 reads SGHAT; CDR2 reads FQNNGV. V lost 5 bases and J 1 base, leaving 15 bases between the germline ends.

The table lists this clonotype with many counts. The chain joins TRBV7-2 to TRBJ2-1; D not resolved. Trimming cost V 4 bases and J 2 bases, with 12 bases left between them. This CDR3 region has 15 residues. Germline V lookup: CDR1 SGHTA, CDR2 FQGNSA. The CDR3 loop is CASSSSRGTYNEQFF. CDR3 DNA: TGTGCCAGCAGCTCGAGTCGCGGTACCTACAATGAGCAGTTCTTC.

The table lists this clonotype with many counts. V and J are TRBV12-3 or TRBV12-4 and TRBJ2-2, with 10 nucleotides matching TRBD2. The CDR3 contains 16 residues. The trim removed 7 bases at V and 3 bases at J, leaving 8 bases unmatched. The CDR3 loop reads CASTPSGSRDTGELFF. In nucleotides, the CDR3 is TGTGCCAGCACCCCTAGCGGGAGTAGGGACACCGGGGAGCTGTTTTTT.

This clonotype was seen ten or more times. This rearrangement joins TRBV14 to TRBJ2-7; 8 nucleotides agree with TRBD1. The CDR3 runs 16 residues. V dropped 4 bases and J dropped 6; count of bases not matched to a gene: 14. CDR1 and CDR2 (germline): SGHDN, FVKESK. In nucleotides, the CDR3 is TGTGCCAGCAGCCGCCTCGGGACAGGACCCTTCGGCGAGCAGTACTTC. Translation: CASSRLGTGPFGEQYF.

V usage is TRBV6-2 or TRBV6-3 and J usage is TRBJ2-7; D might be TRBD1 (5 bases). The germline CDR1 and CDR2 sequences are MNHEY and SVGEGT. Trimming stripped 0 bases from V and 5 bases from J, with 11 bases between. This CDR3 has 14 amino acids. DNA for the CDR3: TGTGCCAGCAGTTACTCCCAGGGAACCCACGAGCAGTACTTC. It codes for CASSYSQGTHEQYF.

The chain couples TRBV15 to TRBJ2-1; D not certain. Trimming stripped 1 base from V and 5 bases from J, with 3 bases between. The CDR3 sequence is 12 residues long. CDR1 is LNHNV and CDR2 is YYDKDF in the germline V gene (reference sequence). The CDR3 sequence is CATSRVDNEQFF. CDR3 in DNA: TGTGCCACCAGCAGAGTAGACAATGAGCAGTTCTTC.

The chain joins TRBV5-1 to TRBJ2-4; 11 positions match TRBD2. J gave up 0 bases and V 4 bases, and 3 bases lay outside the gene matches. The CDR3 runs 16 residues. In germline, CDR1 is SGHRS, CDR2 YFSETQ. The DNA of the CDR3 is TGCGCCAGCAGCCCGACTAGCGGGGTAGCCAAAAACATTCAGTACTTC. This sequence encodes CASSPTSGVAKNIQYF. Supplemented by reference TRBV5-1 and TRBJ2-4, the full variable domain reads KAGVTQTPRYLIKTRGQQVTLSCSPISGHRSVSWYQQTPGQGLQFLFEYFSETQRNKGNFPGRFSGRQFSNSRSEMNVSTLELGDSALYLCASSPTSGVAKNIQYFGAGTRLSVL.

This clonotype was observed many times. The genes are TRBV28 and TRBJ2-3, with TRBD2 matching 7 bases. Per the germline V gene, CDR1 is MDHEN and CDR2 is SYDVKM. Trimming at V came to 5 bases and at J to 0 bases, leaving 17 bases not matched to a gene. The CDR3 contains 19 residues. The CDR3 DNA reads as TGTGCCAGCAGTCCCATTAGGGCGGGAGTCCACCCTAGCACAGATACGCAGTATTTT. Protein: CASSPIRAGVHPSTDTQYF.

The genes are TRBV10-3 and TRBJ2-3; D possibly corresponds to TRBD2 (5 bases). The germline CDR1 and CDR2 sequences are ENHRY and SYGVKD. V was shortened by 11 bases and J by 1 base, with 7 bases between the two germline ends. The CDR3 contains 11 residues. CDR3 bases: TGTGCCGGAGGAGGCACAGATACGCAGTATTTT. This encodes CAGGGTDTQYF.

The sample holds many counts of this clonotype. The V call is TRBV7-9, the J call TRBJ1-6; TRBD1 might be the D (5 bases). V lost 4 bases, J lost 9 bases, and 16 bases lay in between. The V gene's germline CDR1 is SEHNR and CDR2 FQNEAQ (reference sequence). CDR3 length equals 15 residues. Here the CDR3 reads CASSSRDLRSSPLHF. The CDR3 bases are TGTGCCAGCAGCTCCCGGGACCTCCGAAGTTCACCCCTCCACTTT.

This clonotype was seen ten or more times. J is TRBJ2-1 and V is TRBV2; 12 positions match TRBD2. With 2 bases clipped from V and 6 bases from J, the junction kept 2 bases outside the gene matches. The CDR3 spans 15 residues. Germline CDR1 is SNHLY and CDR2 is FYNNEI. CDR3 residues: CASSELAGGVNEQFF. CDR3 nucleotide sequence: TGTGCCAGCAGTGAACTAGCGGGAGGGGTCAATGAGCAGTTCTTC.

V usage is TRBV20-1 and J usage is TRBJ2-1; 13 bases agree with TRBD2. Germline CDR1 reads DFQATT; CDR2 reads SNEGSKA (reference sequence). The CDR3 has 14 residues. V trimming: 6 bases; J trimming: 6 bases; junction bases outside the gene matches: 5. The CDR3 loop is CSAEGLAGSNEQFF. CDR3 bases: TGCAGTGCGGAGGGACTAGCGGGGTCCAATGAGCAGTTCTTC.

The chain recombines TRBV20-1 with TRBJ2-7, with 11 bases aligning to TRBD2. Per the germline V gene, CDR1 is DFQATT and CDR2 is SNEGSKA (reference sequence). Losses at the gene ends were 3 bases for V and 4 bases for J; bases not matched to a gene: 20. The CDR3 is 19 amino acids. As DNA, the CDR3 is TGCAGTGCTAGCAATATCGCTAGCGGGAGGAAAGCGTCTACGTACGAGCAGTACTTC. Protein sequence: CSASNIASGRKASTYEQYF.

The chain uses TRBV9 and TRBJ2-3; 9 nucleotides line up with TRBD2. Germline CDR1 is SGDLS and CDR2 is YYNGEE. The CDR3 sequence is 18 residues long. The trim removed 3 bases at V and 4 bases at J, leaving 15 bases unmatched. As DNA, the CDR3 is TGTGCCAGCAGCGACTCCCCACTTAGCGGGAGTATATCAGATACGCAGTATTTT. Translated: CASSDSPLSGSISDTQYF.

The chain is built from TRBV24-1 and TRBJ2-5, with D unresolved. The CDR3 runs to 13 residues. Germline V lookup: CDR1 KGHDR, CDR2 SFDVKD. V lost 3 bases, J lost 4 bases, and 8 bases lay in between. The CDR3 is CATSDLWGETQYF. CDR3 DNA sequence: TGTGCCACCAGTGATCTCTGGGGAGAGACCCAGTACTTC.

In its sample, this clonotype was seen many times. The V and J genes are TRBV2 and TRBJ2-2; 7 nucleotides match TRBD1. The CDR3 is made up of 15 amino acids. CDR1 and CDR2 from the germline V gene are SNHLY and FYNNEI. Unmatched junction bases numbered 4, after V lost 2 bases and J lost 4 bases. The CDR3 DNA reads as TGTGCCAGCAGTGAAAGGGGACAGTCCACCGGGGAGCTGTTTTTT. It specifies CASSERGQSTGELFF.

CDR3 nucleotide sequence: TGCAGTGCCGGATCTTACGAGCAGTACTTC. This translates into CSAGSYEQYF. The chain carries TRBV20-1 and TRBJ2-7; D gene ambiguous. The CDR3 has 10 amino acids. V dropped 6 bases and J dropped 4 bases, with 7 bases sitting between them. From germline, CDR1 is DFQATT and CDR2 SNEGSKA (reference sequence).

There are a few counts of this clonotype. The chain joins TRBV7-9 to TRBJ2-7, with a weak D call TRBD2 (5 bases). In germline, CDR1 is SEHNR, CDR2 FQNEAQ (reference sequence). V shed 1 base and J shed 2 bases, with 12 bases lying between them. The CDR3 contains 15 residues. The CDR3 nucleotides read TGTGCCAGCAGCTTAGAATTGGCGGGTACCTACGAGCAGTACTTC. It translates to CASSLELAGTYEQYF. Filled out from reference TRBV7-9 and TRBJ2-7, the complete variable domain reads DTGVSQNPRHKITKRGQNVTFRCDPISEHNRLYWYRQTLGQGPEFLTYFQNEAQLEKSRLLSDRFSAERPKGSFSTLEIQRTEQGDSAMYLCASSLELAGTYEQYFGPGTRLTVT.

This clonotype appeared many times. The chain couples TRBV6-1 to TRBJ1-1; D is unclear. The V gene's germline CDR1 is MNHNS and CDR2 SASEGT. Trimming cost V 11 bases and J 0 bases, with 19 bases left between them. CDR3 length equals 15 residues. CDR3 protein: CAHAPLSSMNTEAFF. In DNA, the CDR3 is TGTGCCCACGCCCCGCTGTCTTCTATGAACACTGAAGCTTTCTTT.

The V gene is TRBV12-3 or TRBV12-4, the J gene TRBJ2-3; D gene unclear. V was clipped by 3 bases and J by 4 bases, with 8 bases between them. The CDR3 covers 13 residues. The CDR3 loop reads CASSLGKADTQYF. The DNA of the CDR3 is TGTGCCAGCAGTTTGGGAAAGGCAGATACGCAGTATTTT.

The sample holds many counts of this clonotype. The V gene is TRBV28, the J gene TRBJ2-7; D possibly uses TRBD1 or TRBD2 (5 bases each). The CDR3 is made up of 16 amino acids. Deletions cut 2 bases from V and 3 bases from J, with 17 bases between. Germline assignment: CDR1 MDHEN and CDR2 SYDVKM. The CDR3 DNA sequence: TGTGCCAGCAGTTTACAAGTGGGACCTACGAACTACGAGCAGTACTTC. Translation gives CASSLQVGPTNYEQYF.

This clonotype was seen more than once but under ten times. The rearrangement links TRBV30 to TRBJ1-2; D gene ambiguous. Trimming shortened V by 3 bases and J by 1 base, and 12 bases separated the two germline ends. The CDR3 covers 14 residues. Looked up from germline, CDR1 is GTSNPN and CDR2 is SVGIG (reference sequence). In DNA form, the CDR3 reads TGTGCCTGGAGACCTCTTTCGAATAACTATGGCTACACCTTC. Translated: CAWRPLSNNYGYTF.

The chain joins TRBV7-8 to TRBJ1-5, with D possibly matching TRBD1 (6 bases). The CDR3 consists of 16 residues. V gave up 5 bases and J gave up 2 bases, with 16 bases separating them. The germline V gene encodes CDR1 SGHVS and CDR2 FQNEAQ. The CDR3 loop reads CASSPTLQGGNQPQHF. DNA of the CDR3: TGTGCCAGCAGCCCGACCCTACAGGGAGGCAATCAGCCCCAGCATTTT.

The CDR3 is CASSSLGGRATGELFF. The CDR3, as DNA: TGTGCCAGCAGCTCCTTGGGGGGGAGGGCCACCGGGGAGCTGTTTTTT. The V call is TRBV11-2, the J call TRBJ2-2; 7 nucleotides align to TRBD2. The length of the CDR3 is 16 residues. With 4 bases clipped from V and 4 bases from J, the junction kept 9 bases outside the gene matches. The germline V gene has CDR1 SGHAT and CDR2 FQNNGV.

This clonotype was detected a few times. This sequence joins TRBV9 and TRBJ2-7; D is perhaps TRBD1 (6 bases). Trimming left V 6 bases short and J 0 bases short, with 13 bases between. Germline-derived CDR1 and CDR2 are SGDLS and YYNGEE. The CDR3 has 14 residues. The DNA for the CDR3 is TGTGCCAGCACCAGAACAGGGACCTCCTACGAGCAGTACTTC. As protein: CASTRTGTSYEQYF.